The sequence of this T cell receptor beta chain was determined in a study of shared clonotypes between healthy human individuals. On the study more broadly: The composition of the donors was a couple of women and a few men aged 18 to 49.

Splitting of CD4+ cells produced CD45RA+ naive and CD45RA-negative memory subsets. With 4 bases clipped from V and 5 bases from J, the junction kept 17 bases outside the gene matches. Germline values: CDR1 SGHNT, CDR2 YYREEE (reference sequence). The CDR3 has 17 residues. Study observations and caveats: Even with large depth, rarefaction showed that sorted-subset sequencing was incomplete.

Notes on this clone: The antigen is unknown.

Researchers divided each subset's genomic DNA evenly across several immunoSEQ plates. Assay used: immunoSEQ multiplex PCR; TCRdb lists only in-frame clones, some missing. The sample has around 2,000,000 clones; roughly 94% are singletons. The chain uses TRBV5-4 and TRBJ2-5, with 7 bases matching TRBD2. This TCR was sampled from a man between 18 and 29 years old in good health. The sequencing input was naive CD4+ T cells sorted from blood. Stated subset: CD45RA+ positively selected. In DNA form, the CDR3 reads TGTGCCAGCAGCCCTCCCGGGACTACGTTGTTGGGGGAGACCCAGTACTTC. It encodes CASSPPGTTLLGETQYF.